The rows below give T cell receptor beta chains drawn from one sample of a study of blood T cell repertoires in COVID-19. Produced via immunoSEQ multiplex PCR; TCRdb's table is partial and in-frame only. The sample carries roughly 80,000 clones, over 75% recorded once. Sequencing used peripheral blood. These receptors came from a man aged 50 or older with active COVID-19. The CDR3 runs from the conserved cysteine through the conserved F or W. Fields, in order: clone size, J gene, V gene, D gene, CDR3 DNA, CDR3 protein. The D gene is left open where the match is weak. Clone size appears in some rows only: once, few, many, or a class for an expanded clone.

>NA|TRBJ1-1|TRBV6-5|TRBD1
TGTGCCAGCAGGGACAGGGGGGCTGAAGCTTTCTTT
CASRDRGAEAFF
>NA|TRBJ1-4|TRBV28|TRBD1
TGTGCCAGCACCCGGACAGGAAACCTTGAGAAACTGTTTTTT
CASTRTGNLEKLFF
>many|TRBJ1-3|TRBV11-3|TRBD1
TGTGCCAGCAGCTTAGAGTCTAGGGGACAGGGGGATGGAAACACCATATATTTT
CASSLESRGQGDGNTIYF
>NA|TRBJ1-2|TRBV7-2|NA
TGTGCCACCCGGGGGACTAACTATGGCTACACCTTC
CATRGTNYGYTF
>NA|TRBJ2-2|TRBV4-3|NA
TGCGCCAGCAGCCCGACCTTTGGGGGCGAGGAGACCGGGGAGCTGTTTTTT
CASSPTFGGEETGELFF
>NA|TRBJ1-1|TRBV5-8|NA
TGTGCCAGCAGCCGACAATATGAAGCTTTCTTT
CASSRQYEAFF
>NA|TRBJ1-2|TRBV19|NA
TGTGCCAGTAATCTACAGGGATACGGCTACACCTTC
CASNLQGYGYTF
>NA|TRBJ1-1|TRBV27|NA
TGTGCCAGCAGTTTAGATTCGGGGTTAGCAGTCGTCTTT
CASSLDSGLAVVF
>once|TRBJ2-7|TRBV5-1|NA
TGCGCCAGCAGCTTCAAACCTCTATTCGACAACTTATCCTACGAGCAGTACTTC
CASSFKPLFDNLSYEQYF
>NA|TRBJ2-1|TRBV29-1|TRBD2
TGCAGCGTTGATCAACGGGGGGGCCTCAATGAGCAGTTCTTC
CSVDQRGGLNEQFF
>once|TRBJ2-7|TRBV27|NA
TGTGCCAGCAGTTTGGGTAGGGGGATGTACGAGCAGTACTTC
CASSLGRGMYEQYF
>NA|TRBJ1-2|TRBV18|NA
TGTGCCAGCTCCTTTACCGATCAGGGTCTTGGCTACACCTTC
CASSFTDQGLGYTF
>once|TRBJ1-1|TRBV5-6|NA
TGTGCCAGCAGTTACTATGGGTCGTACACTGAAGCTTTCTTT
CASSYYGSYTEAFF
>NA|TRBJ2-7|TRBV18|NA
TGTGCCAGCTCACCACCCGAAGGGGGGACTAACGACGAGCAGTACTTC
CASSPPEGGTNDEQYF